These 16 T cell receptor beta chains originate from one sample sequenced in a study of long-term antiretroviral therapy in people with HIV. The assay, immunoSEQ v3.0, was run at survey level. Assay: immunoSEQ multiplex PCR; the TCRdb copy retains only in-frame clones and omits some. The profile shows 12,000 or so clones, 60% to 75% of them singletons. The input for sequencing was unsorted PBMCs, taken about 3.1 years before starting antiretroviral therapy. The source of these receptors is a middle-aged man with HIV.

This chain connects TRBV19 to TRBJ2-3; D ambiguous. The CDR3 sequence is 15 residues long. Germline CDR1 is LNHDA and CDR2 is SQIVND (reference sequence). V was trimmed by 5 bases and J by 2 bases, leaving 14 bases between them. CDR3 loop: CASSASVSYTDTQYF. CDR3 nucleotide sequence: TGTGCCAGTAGTGCAAGCGTGTCGTACACAGATACGCAGTATTTT.

This chain joins TRBV11-2 and TRBJ2-2; the D gene is possibly TRBD1 (6 bases). Germline CDR1 is SGHAT and CDR2 is FQNNGV. The length of the CDR3 is 18 residues. V lost 3 bases, J lost 5 bases, and 22 bases lay in between. The CDR3 here is CASSFTTGGGVSTGELFF. CDR3 coding DNA: TGTGCCAGCAGCTTTACGACAGGCGGTGGAGTGAGTACCGGGGAGCTGTTTTTT.

The genes are TRBV7-8 and TRBJ1-1, with D tentatively TRBD1 (6 bases). Germline V gene sequence: CDR1 SGHVS, CDR2 FQNEAQ. V lost 4 bases and J lost 1, with 10 bases in between. The CDR3 spans 14 residues. The CDR3 DNA is TGTGCCAGCAGCTCGGGGACAAGGAACACTGAAGCTTTCTTT. Translating it yields CASSSGTRNTEAFF.

The chain couples TRBV7-2 to TRBJ2-2; tentative D call: TRBD2 (6 bases). Trimming removed 3 bases from V and 2 bases from J, with 7 bases in between. Per the germline V gene, CDR1 is SGHTA and CDR2 is FQGNSA. This CDR3 region has 14 residues. CDR3 sequence (DNA): TGTGCCAGCAGCTTTGGACTAAACACCGGGGAGCTGTTTTTT. It translates to CASSFGLNTGELFF.

J is TRBJ2-1 and V is TRBV28; D call uncertain. Looked up from germline, CDR1 is MDHEN and CDR2 is SYDVKM. Between the trimmed V and J ends, which lost 1 base and 7 bases, there was a span of 11 bases. This CDR3 is built from 14 residues. The CDR3 region is CASSLYLTANEQFF. CDR3 DNA sequence: TGTGCCAGCAGTTTATACCTCACGGCGAATGAGCAGTTCTTC.

The chain uses TRBV7-9 and TRBJ1-1; D remains ambiguous. This CDR3 is built from 11 residues. V dropped 4 bases and J dropped 5 bases, with 5 bases sitting between them. Looked up from germline, CDR1 is SEHNR and CDR2 is FQNEAQ (reference sequence). The CDR3 region is CASSYGTEAFF. CDR3 nucleotide sequence: TGTGCCAGCAGCTATGGTACTGAAGCTTTCTTT.

This chain links TRBV6-5 with TRBJ2-1, with D unclear. Germline values: CDR1 MNHEY, CDR2 SVGAGI. The CDR3 sequence is 13 residues long. Deletions cut 4 bases from V and 3 bases from J, with 7 bases between. The CDR3 protein is CASSSAIYNEQFF. DNA of the CDR3: TGTGCCAGCAGTTCGGCCATCTACAATGAGCAGTTCTTC.

This clone was seen once. The chain uses TRBV7-3 and TRBJ2-7; 7 bases are shared with TRBD1. CDR1 SGHTA and CDR2 FQGTGA come from the germline V gene. The trim removed 4 bases at V and 2 bases at J, leaving 5 bases unmatched. CDR3 length: 14 residues. The CDR3 coding sequence is TGTGCCAGCAGCTCCGGACAGGTTGCCTACGAGCAGTACTTC. Translating it yields CASSSGQVAYEQYF.

This clone was found once. The chain recombines TRBV27 with TRBJ2-1; D gene uncertain. Looked up from germline, CDR1 is MNHEY and CDR2 is SMNVEV (reference sequence). V was clipped by 5 bases and J by 9 bases, with 20 bases between them. The CDR3 is 15 amino acids. CDR3 nucleotides: TGTGCCAGCAGTCTTAGCCCCGCTGTGGGGATTGAGCAGTTCTTC. It is translated as CASSLSPAVGIEQFF.

The chain combines TRBV27 with TRBJ2-7, with 8 bases matching TRBD1. Looked up from germline, CDR1 is MNHEY and CDR2 is SMNVEV (reference sequence). This CDR3 is 15 amino acids long. V was pared by 5 bases and J by 0 bases, with 6 bases of the junction left unmatched. Written as DNA, the CDR3 is TGTGCCAGCAGTCTCCGGACAGGGAGCTCCTACGAGCAGTACTTC. Protein product: CASSLRTGSSYEQYF.

The chain joins TRBV11-3 to TRBJ2-1, with D possibly TRBD2 on 5 matching bases. V was cut by 1 base and J by 4 bases, with 8 bases left in between. Germline CDR1 SGHNT, CDR2 YENEEA. The CDR3 consists of 14 residues. The CDR3 DNA reads as TGTGCCAGCAGCTTAGGGACTTCATACAATGAGCAGTTCTTC. It yields the protein CASSLGTSYNEQFF.

The rearrangement joins TRBV10-1 to TRBJ2-6, with D perhaps matching TRBD1 (6 bases). The V gene lost 7 bases and the J gene lost 2 bases, with 15 bases spanning the gap. Looked up from germline, CDR1 is WNHNN and CDR2 is SYGVQD (reference sequence). CDR3 length equals 16 residues. The CDR3 region has the DNA TGCGCCAGCACAGAGTTTGGGACACCTGGGGCCAACGTCCTGACTTTC. Its protein is CASTEFGTPGANVLTF.

This clone was counted a few times. The chain recombines TRBV7-9 with TRBJ2-7; no clear D. The CDR3 has 12 residues. V lost 5 bases, J lost 4 bases, and 9 bases lay in between. CDR1 and CDR2 (germline): SEHNR, FQNEAQ (reference sequence). The CDR3 DNA sequence: TGTGCCAGCAGCCCACAGCCGTACGAGCAGTACTTC. This sequence encodes CASSPQPYEQYF.

This chain links TRBV6-4 with TRBJ1-5, with TRBD1 as a possible D gene (5 bases). Trimming cost V 4 bases and J 6 bases, with 10 bases left between them. Germline-derived CDR1 and CDR2 are MRHNA and SNTAGT. This CDR3 region has 13 residues. DNA of the CDR3: TGTGCCAGCAGTGTGGGGGACGGTCAGCCCCAGCATTTT. Translation: CASSVGDGQPQHF.

J is TRBJ2-7 and V is TRBV7-2; 11 bases are a match to TRBD2. V lost 5 bases, J lost 4 bases, and 4 bases stayed unmatched. This CDR3 has 14 amino acids. Germline V CDR1 and CDR2: SGHTA, FQGNSA. The CDR3 DNA follows: TGTGCCAGCAGCGTTAGCGGGAGGGTATACGAGCAGTACTTC. Protein sequence: CASSVSGRVYEQYF.

This rearrangement joins TRBV6-5 to TRBJ1-3; no definite D call. CDR1 MNHEY and CDR2 SVGAGI come from the germline V gene. The CDR3 is made up of 14 amino acids. The V end lost 5 bases, the J end lost 2 bases, and 10 bases lay between the germline ends. CDR3 protein: CASSRSTTGNTIYF. The DNA of the CDR3 is TGTGCCAGCAGTCGCTCGACTACTGGAAACACCATATATTTT.